The 14 T cell receptor beta chains presented below share a single source sample, sequenced in a study of blood T cell repertoires in COVID-19. Here immunoSEQ multiplex PCR was the method, and the copy in TCRdb shows in-frame clones only, minus some. The table includes 150,000 to 200,000 clones, around 80% detected once. Source material: PBMCs or T cells enriched from blood (not recorded which). These receptor sequences come from a man aged 50 or older who had recovered from COVID-19.

V is TRBV25-1 and J is TRBJ1-4; 10 bases map to TRBD1. V was pared by 3 bases and J by 15 bases, with 10 bases of the junction left unmatched. The CDR3 contains 14 residues. In germline, CDR1 is MGHDK, CDR2 SYGVNS. CDR3 in amino acids: CASSETGGLGWMFF. The CDR3 bases are TGTGCCAGCAGTGAGACAGGGGGCCTCGGGTGGATGTTTTTT.

The chain uses TRBV27 and TRBJ2-7, with D possibly being TRBD1 (6 bases). Looked up from germline, CDR1 is MNHEY and CDR2 is SMNVEV (reference sequence). The CDR3 runs to 13 residues. Deletions cut 6 bases from V and 2 bases from J, with 11 bases between. For the CDR3, the DNA is TGTGCCAGCAGAGGGGGTGGGACCTACGAGCAGTACTTC. Its protein product is CASRGGGTYEQYF.

The sample holds a few counts of this clone. The chain joins TRBV18 to TRBJ2-2; no clear D gene. V was cut by 2 bases and J by 3 bases, with 7 bases left in between. The germline V gene has CDR1 KGHSH and CDR2 LQKENI. CDR3 size: 14 residues. CDR3 residues: CASSPGVHTGELFF. For the CDR3, the DNA is TGTGCCAGCTCACCAGGAGTACACACCGGGGAGCTGTTTTTT.

The J gene is TRBJ1-1, the V gene TRBV4-1; no reliable D call. Germline CDR1 reads MGHRA; CDR2 reads YSYEKL. V shed 0 bases and J shed 1 base, with 9 bases lying between them. The CDR3 loop spans 15 amino acids. In nucleotides, the CDR3 is TGCGCCAGCAGCCAAGATCGGCGGGAGAACACTGAAGCTTTCTTT. It encodes CASSQDRRENTEAFF.

This clone was detected once. The V call is TRBV2, the J call TRBJ2-7; D is possibly TRBD2 (6 bases). Trimming left V 7 bases short and J 2 bases short, with 15 bases between. The CDR3 loop spans 14 amino acids. Germline lookup yields CDR1 SNHLY and CDR2 FYNNEI. The CDR3 protein is CASTPNWGAYEQYF. The DNA for the CDR3 is TGTGCCAGCACTCCGAACTGGGGGGCCTACGAGCAGTACTTC.

This clone has just a few counts. The V and J genes are TRBV3-1 (or the pseudogene TRBV3-2) and TRBJ2-5, with D perhaps matching TRBD2 (5 bases). The CDR3 is 15 amino acids. CDR1 and CDR2 from the germline V gene are LGHDT and YNNKEL (reference sequence). V lost 4 bases, J lost 4 bases, and 16 bases lay in between. The CDR3 region is CASSPRRVDRETQYF. The CDR3 bases are TGTGCCAGCAGCCCCCGGCGGGTGGATAGAGAGACCCAGTACTTC.

This sequence joins TRBV7-8 and TRBJ1-6, with 9 nucleotides matching TRBD1. V gave up 3 bases and J gave up 8 bases; unmatched junction bases: 5. Germline loops: CDR1 SGHVS, CDR2 FQNEAQ. The CDR3 is 15 amino acids. This CDR3 reads CASSFETGGYSPLHF. Written as DNA, the CDR3 is TGTGCCAGCAGCTTTGAAACAGGGGGCTATTCACCCCTCCACTTT.

This clone occurred many times. The chain carries TRBV27 and TRBJ1-2; 7 bases are shared with TRBD1. V was pared by 6 bases and J by 6 bases, with 10 bases of the junction left unmatched. The germline CDR1 and CDR2 sequences are MNHEY and SMNVEV (reference sequence). This CDR3 has 14 residues. The CDR3 bases are TGTGCCAGCAGGGACTGGACAGGAAATGATGGCTACACCTTC. Its protein product is CASRDWTGNDGYTF.

This sequence joins TRBV5-1 and TRBJ1-1; weak D call: TRBD1 (6 bases). V dropped 0 bases and J dropped 8 bases, with 11 bases sitting between them. CDR1 is SGHRS, CDR2 YFSETQ, per germline. The CDR3 length is 13 residues. The CDR3 DNA follows: TGCGCCAGCAGCTTGGAATTGCAGGGGGAAGCTTTCTTT. Amino acid sequence: CASSLELQGEAFF.

This chain connects TRBV3-1 (or the pseudogene TRBV3-2) to TRBJ1-1; D not resolved. Germline V lookup: CDR1 LGHDT, CDR2 YNNKEL (reference sequence). The CDR3 spans 15 residues. V was shortened by 7 bases and J by 1 base, with 16 bases between the two germline ends. CDR3 bases: TGTGCCAGCACCCTTACGCCGGCGGCGAACACTGAAGCTTTCTTT. It codes for CASTLTPAANTEAFF.

The chain's CDR3 is CASSHAGTAYNEQFF. The CDR3 bases are TGTGCCAGCAGCCACGCCGGGACAGCCTACAATGAGCAGTTCTTC. The chain employs TRBV7-2 and TRBJ2-1, with 7 nucleotides matching TRBD1. The CDR3 covers 15 residues. Per germline, CDR1 SGHTA and CDR2 FQGNSA. V lost 5 bases to trimming and J lost 2 bases; unmatched junction nucleotides: 6.

A single count supports this clone. J is TRBJ1-4 and V is TRBV5-1, with 7 nucleotides matching TRBD1. The CDR3 totals 14 residues. After removal of 5 bases from V and 3 bases from J, the junction contained 4 bases not matched to a gene. The germline gives CDR1 SGHRS, CDR2 YFSETQ. CDR3 sequence: CASSQGQPNEKLFF. The CDR3 coding sequence is TGCGCCAGCAGTCAGGGACAGCCTAATGAAAAACTGTTTTTT.

The genes are TRBV9 and TRBJ1-2; TRBD1 might be the D (6 bases). Trimming removed 3 bases from V and 4 bases from J, with 13 bases in between. CDR1 is SGDLS and CDR2 is YYNGEE in the germline V gene. This CDR3 is 14 amino acids long. CDR3: CASSATDSTYGYTF. For the CDR3, the DNA is TGTGCCAGCAGCGCCACGGACAGCACCTATGGCTACACCTTC.

This clone has only one observation. The genes are TRBV4-1 and TRBJ2-7; 7 nucleotides line up with TRBD1. J gave up 3 bases and V 0 bases, and 5 bases lay outside the gene matches. Germline loops: CDR1 MGHRA, CDR2 YSYEKL. This CDR3 is built from 15 residues. CDR3 loop: CASSQERRTGYEQYF. CDR3 nucleotides: TGCGCCAGCAGCCAAGAACGAAGGACAGGCTACGAGCAGTACTTC.